The source of this T cell receptor (beta chain) is a study of identical twins. Addition of a universal primer site occurred through template switching, and cDNA carried unique molecular identifiers. TCRdb called the 5' RACE reads again in MiXCR, with one record for every CDR3 protein. The repertoire holds under 900,000 distinct CDR3 sequences, with 15% to 20% as singletons. All donors comprised healthy Caucasians. These same records also appear under a second study, on T cells expressing NK-cell markers.

The sequencing input was PBMCs. This receptor was obtained from a woman between 18 and 29 years old in good health.

DNA of the CDR3: TGTGCCAGCGAGACCGGACAGGGGAACATTCAGTACTTC. Encoded protein: CASETGQGNIQYF. The V and J genes are TRBV19 and TRBJ2-4; 9 bases agree with TRBD1. The J segment lost 7 bases and the V segment lost 9 bases, leaving 7 bases of the junction unmatched. The CDR3 runs to 13 residues. CDR1 LNHDA and CDR2 SQIVND come from the germline V gene (reference sequence).